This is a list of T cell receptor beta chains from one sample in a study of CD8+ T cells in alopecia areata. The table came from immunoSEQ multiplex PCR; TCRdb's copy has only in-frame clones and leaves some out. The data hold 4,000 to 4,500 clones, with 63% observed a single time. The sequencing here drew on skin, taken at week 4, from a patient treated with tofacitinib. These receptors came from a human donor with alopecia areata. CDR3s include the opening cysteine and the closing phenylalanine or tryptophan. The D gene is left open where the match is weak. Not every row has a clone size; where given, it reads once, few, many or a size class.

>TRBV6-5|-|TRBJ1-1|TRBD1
TGTGCCAGCAGTAGCCCCCGACAGGGCTCTGAAGCTTTCTTT
CASSSPRQGSEAFF
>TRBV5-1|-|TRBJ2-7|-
TGCGCCAGCAGGCCCGGGAGTCTGGACGAGCAGTACTTC
CASRPGSLDEQYF
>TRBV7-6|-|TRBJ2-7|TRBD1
TGTGCCAGCACCCTACAGACAGGGGGCAACGAGCAGTACTTC
CASTLQTGGNEQYF
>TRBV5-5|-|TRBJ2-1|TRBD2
TGTGCCAGCAGACTCGGACTAGCGGGAATCTACAATGAGCAGTTCTTC
CASRLGLAGIYNEQFF
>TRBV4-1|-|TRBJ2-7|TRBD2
TGCGCCAGCAGCCAAGAGGGTCCTAGCGGGAGCTACGAGCAGTACTTC
CASSQEGPSGSYEQYF
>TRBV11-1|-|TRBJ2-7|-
TGTGCCAGCAGTCCAGTCCGGAACTACGAGCAGTACTTC
CASSPVRNYEQYF
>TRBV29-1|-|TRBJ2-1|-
TGCAGCGTTGGGGACACCTCCCGAGGAAATGAGCAGTTCTTC
CSVGDTSRGNEQFF
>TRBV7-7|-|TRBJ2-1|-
TGTGCCAGCAGCCAAGACCAAAACTCCTACAATGAGCAGTTCTTC
CASSQDQNSYNEQFF
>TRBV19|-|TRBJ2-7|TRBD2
TGTGCCAGTACCTCAGCGGGGGGGACCTACGAGCAGTACTTC
CASTSAGGTYEQYF
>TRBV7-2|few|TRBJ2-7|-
TGTGCCAGCGACGGCCCCCCTACCTACGAGCAGTACTTC
CASDGPPTYEQYF
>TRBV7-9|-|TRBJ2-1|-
TGTGCCAGCAGCTTAAGTGTCAGGGTAAATGAGCAGTTCTTC
CASSLSVRVNEQFF
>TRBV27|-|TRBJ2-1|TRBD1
TGTGCCAGCAGTTTATGGAGGACAGGGTCCTACAATGAGCAGTTCTTC
CASSLWRTGSYNEQFF
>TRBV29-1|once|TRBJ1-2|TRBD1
TGCAGCGTTGACGGGACAGCGTATAGCTACACCTTC
CSVDGTAYSYTF
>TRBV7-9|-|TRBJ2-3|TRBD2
TGTGCCAGCAGCTTGGGGCTAGCGGCCACAGATACGCAGTATTTT
CASSLGLAATDTQYF
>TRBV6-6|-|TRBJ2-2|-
TGTGCCAGCACCGATGGCCTGAACACCGGGGAGCTGTTTTTT
CASTDGLNTGELFF
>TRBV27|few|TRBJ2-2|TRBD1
TGTGCCAGCACCCTACTCTCCTTCAGGGGGATCGGGGAGCTGTTTTTT
CASTLLSFRGIGELFF
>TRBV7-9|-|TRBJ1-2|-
TGTGCCAGCAGCTTAGGACAGATGTATGGCTACACCTTC
CASSLGQMYGYTF
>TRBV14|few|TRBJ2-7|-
TGTGCCAGCAGCCAAGAATGGGGGGCTGAGCAGTACTTC
CASSQEWGAEQYF
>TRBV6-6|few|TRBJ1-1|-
TGTGCCAGCGTTTCCACTGAAGCTTTCTTT
CASVSTEAFF
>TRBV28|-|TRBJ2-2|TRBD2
TGTGCCAGCACAGAACTAGCGGGAGTTCCCCCCGGGGAGCTGTTTTTT
CASTELAGVPPGELFF
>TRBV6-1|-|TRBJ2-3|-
TGTGCCAGCAGTGACTGGACAGCTAGCACAGATACGCAGTATTTT
CASSDWTASTDTQYF
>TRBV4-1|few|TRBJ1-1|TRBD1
TGCGCCAGCAGCCAAGTTGTCGGGACAGGGCACTTCGGAGCTTTCTTT
CASSQVVGTGHFGAFF
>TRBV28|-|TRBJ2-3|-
TGTGCCAGCACCTACAGGGGGGGCACGCAGTATTTT
CASTYRGGTQYF
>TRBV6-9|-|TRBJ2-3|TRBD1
TGTGCCAGCAGTTCCTCCGGGACAGGGGGGTCAGATACGCAGTATTTT
CASSSSGTGGSDTQYF
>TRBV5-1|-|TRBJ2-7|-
TGCGCCAGCAGCTTGGAAGGACAAGACTACGAGCAGTACTTC
CASSLEGQDYEQYF
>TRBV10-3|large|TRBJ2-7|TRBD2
TGTGCCATCAGTGAGTCGACTCTAGCGGGAGCGCGCTACGAGCAGTACTTC
CAISESTLAGARYEQYF